This TCR beta chain is from a study of CD8 T cells in ankylosing spondylitis. MiXCR was run by TCRdb on the 5' RACE reads, yielding one entry per CDR3 protein. The profile shows under 200,000 distinct CDR3 sequences, 9.5% to 13% of them singletons. V was clipped by 1 base and J by 3 bases; unmatched bases: 6. The CDR3 covers 15 residues. Germline CDR1 is SEHNR and CDR2 is FQNEAQ (reference sequence). The receptor's source is a male donor with ankylosing spondylitis or in good health (not recorded which). The rearrangement links TRBV7-9 to TRBJ2-7; 7 nucleotides match TRBD1. Sequences were obtained from blood, either unsorted or a sorted T cell fraction (not recorded which). The CDR3 bases are TGTGCCAGCAGCTTAGTTAGGGGGCGCTTCTACGAGCAGTACTTC. Amino acids: CASSLVRGRFYEQYF. Based on the CDR3 plus reference TRBV7-9 and TRBJ2-7, the full variable domain is DTGVSQNPRHKITKRGQNVTFRCDPISEHNRLYWYRQTLGQGPEFLTYFQNEAQLEKSRLLSDRFSAERPKGSFSTLEIQRTEQGDSAMYLCASSLVRGRFYEQYFGPGTRLTVT.